What follows describes a single T cell receptor (beta chain). Its cognate antigen has yet to be identified. No much larger clone exists at a distance of one base, and base qualities are not known. V loses 8 bases, J loses 9 bases, and the germline ends lie 14 bases apart. The CDR3 contains 12 residues, cysteine and phenylalanine counted. Only the CDR3 DNA is retained, 36 bases long and in frame from the first base. CDR1 and CDR2, per the germline V gene, are SGHTA and FQGTGA. The protocol used for the library was the immunoSEQ multiplex PCR assay. As for how the authors treated the data: To diagnose cytomegalovirus status from the catalog of TCR beta chain sequences, a statistical classification framework was built. Imported from immuneACCESS, the table was reduced by TCRdb to in-frame sequences with V and J called. These copies leave out some clones; in studies compared against another copy, an unresolved V gene accounts for under half, and the cause of the remainder is not known. V, J and clone size are those of that table, while D and trimming were read from the DNA. Across this sample there are about 130,000 clones, with 75% to 90% seen only once. In total, the top ten clones hold about 2% of the sample.

The sample is drawn from a study of cytomegalovirus exposure and HLA in healthy donors (dated by TCRdb to 2015 to 2018). In the study overall: A later analysis indicated that the roughly 120 validation repertoires were generated on the platform also employed for the 666 repertoires of the first cohort. The study was designed to test whether signatures of past pathogen exposure could be identified by cataloging public T cell receptors. A separate validation cohort of 100 to 150 different subjects was used in addition to the 666-subject first cohort. To predict cytomegalovirus infection status, the study combined high-throughput TCR immunosequencing, statistical association of individual TCRs with disease status, and machine learning. General conclusions and limits of the study: The study listed 150 to 200 TCR beta chains as associated with cytomegalovirus. All 120 or so repertoires were used to score co-occurrence in the validation cohort in a later analysis, because that analysis had no HLA typing for the cohort. The classifier was reported to diagnose cytomegalovirus status with high specificity and sensitivity in both the original cohort and the validation cohort. The authors suggested that the approach could potentially be extended to other disease states and immunological phenotypes. Most TCR sequences were seen in very few donors, while some public TCRs were found in many individuals. A few of the identified cytomegalovirus-associated TCR beta chains were confirmed in vitro to be specific for cytomegalovirus antigens. Of the cluster scores, roughly 95% were above 0 in a later analysis, which found that TCRs clustered in the first cohort also tended to co-occur in the 120 or so validation repertoires.

Donors formed part of the validation cohort, which comprised over a hundred subjects and was distinct from the first cohort of roughly 600 subjects. The sample was PBMCs. The chain uses TRBV7-3 and TRBJ2-1, and possibly TRBD2, on 6 matching bases. The receptor was derived from a woman aged 18-29 years in good health and CMV-seronegative. The CDR3 is CASSRPGGEQFF. The sequenced DNA is TGTGCCAGCTCACGGCCCGGGGGTGAGCAGTTCTTC.